Following are 25 T cell receptor beta chains from one sample sequenced in a study of STAT5B mutations in CD4+ large granular lymphocyte leukemia. TCRdb keeps only in-frame clones here, not all; method: immunoSEQ multiplex PCR. The repertoire consists of approximately 25,000 clones, with about 80% occurring once and the leading ten covering roughly a tenth. Sequencing was done on a sample of CD4+ T cells from blood buffy coats. All receptors come from a human donor in good health.

The chain has TRBV6-5 and TRBJ1-3; weak D call: TRBD1 (6 bases). The V gene's germline CDR1 is MNHEY and CDR2 SVGAGI. V shed 2 bases and J shed 4 bases, with 6 bases lying between them. The CDR3 consists of 13 residues. Here the CDR3 DNA reads TGTGCCAGCAGTTACGACAGGGGAAACACCATATATTTT. It codes for CASSYDRGNTIYF.

The CDR3 DNA follows: TGTGCCACCCAACGGGGACTAGCGGGAAGGGCCGGGGAGCTGTTTTTT. Translating gives CATQRGLAGRAGELFF. This sequence joins TRBV25-1 and TRBJ2-2; 13 bases align to TRBD2. Trimming cost V 10 bases and J 6 bases; bases outside gene matches: 11. The CDR3 loop spans 16 amino acids. Germline V lookup: CDR1 MGHDK, CDR2 SYGVNS.

The chain joins TRBV11-2 to TRBJ2-2; TRBD1 matches 7 bases. Germline assignment: CDR1 SGHAT and CDR2 FQNNGV. CDR3 length equals 16 residues. The V segment lost 3 bases and the J segment 0 bases; nucleotides outside the gene matches: 4. CDR3 nucleotides: TGTGCCAGCAGCTTCGGACAGGTTTCGAACACCGGGGAGCTGTTTTTT. Its protein is CASSFGQVSNTGELFF.

CDR3 DNA sequence: TGTGCCAGCAGTTTGGGGTCCGTGAGTGGGCAGTTCTTC. This translates into CASSLGSVSGQFF. This chain connects TRBV28 to TRBJ2-1; no firm D call. Per germline, CDR1 MDHEN and CDR2 SYDVKM. V was clipped by 3 bases and J by 12 bases, with 15 bases between them. This CDR3 contains 13 residues.

V and J are TRBV5-4 and TRBJ2-1; 8 nucleotides agree with TRBD2. This CDR3 is 16 amino acids long. Germline V gene sequence: CDR1 SGHNT, CDR2 YYREEE (reference sequence). The J segment lost 6 bases and the V segment lost 0 bases, leaving 8 bases of the junction unmatched. CDR3 DNA sequence: TGTGCCAGCAGCTTGGCCGGGGGGGCTCTCGCCAATGAGCAGTTCTTC. It translates to CASSLAGGALANEQFF.

The rearrangement links TRBV2 to TRBJ2-7; 9 nucleotides align to TRBD1. V was clipped by 5 bases and J by 2 bases; unmatched bases: 1. Per the germline V gene, CDR1 is SNHLY and CDR2 is FYNNEI. This CDR3 is built from 13 residues. CDR3 in DNA: TGTGCCAGCAGTCGACAGGGGGCCTACGAGCAGTACGTC. This gives the protein CASSRQGAYEQYV.

The J gene is TRBJ2-2, the V gene TRBV1; the table's D call TRBD1 went unverified against the DNA. TRBV1 represents a pseudogene. There are 16 residues in the CDR3. This CDR3 reads CTSSHTQGPGTGELFF. The CDR3 region has the DNA TGCACCAGCAGCCACACGCAGGGGCCGGGGACCGGGGAGCTGTTTTTT.

This sequence joins TRBV4-2 and TRBJ1-3; D gene unclear. This CDR3 comprises 16 residues. CDR1 and CDR2 (germline): LGHNA, YNFKEQ. The V end was cut by 1 base, the J end by 0 bases, with 10 bases between. The DNA of the CDR3 is TGTGCCAGCAGCCAAGTCCAGATCTACTCTGGAAACACCATATATTTT. It is translated as CASSQVQIYSGNTIYF.

The gene calls are TRBV28 and TRBJ1-6; maybe TRBD1 (5 bases). Germline CDR1 MDHEN, CDR2 SYDVKM. V was clipped by 6 bases and J by 0 bases, with 12 bases between them. This CDR3 is 16 amino acids long. In DNA, the CDR3 is TGTGCCAGCAGGAGGGGCACGAGCTCCTATAATTCACCCCTCCACTTT. Translated, it gives CASRRGTSSYNSPLHF.

The chain's CDR3 is CASSLAGQPSDTQYF. For the CDR3, the DNA is TGTGCCAGCAGCTTGGCGGGACAGCCTTCAGATACGCAGTATTTT. This sequence joins TRBV5-4 and TRBJ2-3, with 7 positions matching TRBD1. The CDR3 is 15 amino acids. Losses at the gene ends were 0 bases for V and 4 bases for J; bases not matched to a gene: 5. Germline values: CDR1 SGHNT, CDR2 YYREEE (reference sequence).

This chain connects TRBV11-1 to TRBJ2-5; the D call may be TRBD1 or TRBD2 (6 bases each). There are 16 residues in the CDR3. Trimming shortened V by 2 bases and J by 4 bases, and 17 bases separated the two germline ends. The germline V gene has CDR1 SGHAT and CDR2 FQDESV (reference sequence). The DNA of the CDR3 is TGTGCCAGCAGCTTAAACAGGGACTGGTTTGGAGAGACCCAGTACTTC. Translating it yields CASSLNRDWFGETQYF.

The DNA for the CDR3 is TGTGCCAGCAGTTACGGAGGCCTTGCGTACTTC. It codes for CASSYGGLAYF. The chain employs TRBV6-1 and TRBJ2-5; tentatively, D is TRBD2 (5 bases). V lost 5 bases and J lost 13, with 14 bases in between. The CDR3 is 11 residues long. CDR1 MNHNS and CDR2 SASEGT come from the germline V gene.

This rearrangement joins TRBV7-2 to TRBJ1-1; tentative D call: TRBD1 (5 bases). Trimming left V 5 bases short and J 10 bases short, with 17 bases between. This CDR3 contains 13 residues. From germline, CDR1 is SGHTA and CDR2 FQGNSA. CDR3 DNA: TGTGCCAGCAGCCCGACGGTGGGGGGGGGAGCTTTCTTT. Residues: CASSPTVGGGAFF.

This clone was seen once. The chain has TRBV14 and TRBJ2-3; D is undetermined. Germline loops: CDR1 SGHDN, CDR2 FVKESK. CDR3 length: 11 amino acids. V was cut by 1 base and J by 7 bases, with 3 bases left in between. The CDR3 sequence is CASSQAHTQYF. CDR3 DNA: TGTGCCAGCAGCCAAGCGCATACGCAGTATTTT. The variable domain in full, with the rest retrieved from reference TRBV14 and TRBJ2-3, is EAGVTQFPSHSVIEKGQTVTLRCDPISGHDNLYWYRRVMGKEIKFLLHFVKESKQDESGMPNNRFLAERTGGTYSTLKVQPAELEDSGVYFCASSQAHTQYFGPGTRLTVL.

The sample holds a few counts of this clone. The J gene is TRBJ2-7, the V gene TRBV10-3; either TRBD1 or TRBD2 may supply D (5 bases each). This CDR3 is built from 13 residues. Germline V gene data show CDR1 as ENHRY and CDR2 as SYGVKD. V lost 10 bases and J lost 0, with 13 bases in between. Here the CDR3 DNA reads TGTGCCACTGGGACCGCAAGCTCCTACGAGCAGTACGTC. Translating it yields CATGTASSYEQYV.

CDR3 sequence reads: CASSLEMGQSYNEQFF. Here the CDR3 DNA reads TGTGCCAGCAGCTTAGAAATGGGACAGTCCTACAATGAGCAGTTCTTC. The rearrangement links TRBV7-8 to TRBJ2-1; 7 nucleotides match TRBD1. The trim removed 1 base at V and 1 base at J, leaving 4 bases unmatched. The CDR3 contains 16 residues. Germline V gene data show CDR1 as SGHVS and CDR2 as FQNEAQ.

The genes are TRBV5-4 and TRBJ1-2, with a weak D call TRBD1 (5 bases). The V end was cut by 4 bases, the J end by 3 bases, with 10 bases between. This CDR3 contains 13 residues. The germline V gene encodes CDR1 SGHNT and CDR2 YYREEE (reference sequence). The CDR3 reads CASSLDSYYGYTF. CDR3 coding DNA: TGTGCCAGCAGCCTCGACAGCTACTATGGCTACACCTTC.

The chain carries TRBV28 and TRBJ2-5, with TRBD2 identical over 9 bases. Germline V gives CDR1 MDHEN, CDR2 SYDVKM. The CDR3 spans 17 residues. The V and J ends lost 0 bases and 2 bases, in that order; junction bases with no gene match: 7. CDR3 bases: TGTGCCAGCAGTTTATGGGGGGCTAGCGGGAATCAAGAGACCCAGTACTTC. This sequence encodes CASSLWGASGNQETQYF.

This chain links TRBV7-2 with TRBJ1-1, with D uncertain. Between the trimmed V and J ends, which lost 6 bases and 1 base, there was a span of 12 bases. Germline V gene lookup returns CDR1 SGHTA and CDR2 FQGNSA. The CDR3 loop spans 14 amino acids. This CDR3 is CASSQQTQNTEAFF. In DNA form, the CDR3 reads TGTGCCAGCAGTCAGCAGACCCAGAACACTGAAGCTTTCTTT.

The chain employs TRBV6-6 and TRBJ2-2, with 9 bases aligning to TRBD2. Germline values: CDR1 MNHNY, CDR2 SVGAGI (reference sequence). This CDR3 spans 16 amino acids. Trimming removed 2 bases from V and 1 base from J; junction bases left unmatched: 2. DNA of the CDR3: TGTGCCAGCAGTTACAGCGGGAGGTGGAACACCGGGGAGCTGTTTTTT. This codes for CASSYSGRWNTGELFF.

The chain is built from TRBV4-1 and TRBJ1-6; D may be TRBD1 (5 bases). The CDR3 extends over 17 amino acids. V lost 0 bases, J lost 1 base, and 10 bases lay in between. Germline V gives CDR1 MGHRA, CDR2 YSYEKL. CDR3 sequence (DNA): TGCGCCAGCAGCCAAGATAACAGGATATCCTATAATTCACCCCTCCACTTT. Amino acids: CASSQDNRISYNSPLHF.

This clone occurred a few times. The chain uses TRBV29-1 and TRBJ1-2; D unclear. The length of the CDR3 is 9 residues. V dropped 7 bases and J dropped 8 bases, with 8 bases sitting between them. Looked up from germline, CDR1 is SQVTM and CDR2 is ANQGSEA. The CDR3 spells CSGPGGYTF. The CDR3 coding sequence is TGCAGCGGTCCGGGGGGCTACACCTTC.

The chain joins TRBV19 to TRBJ1-2; D possibly corresponds to TRBD1 (6 bases). Trimming shortened V by 5 bases and J by 3 bases, and 19 bases separated the two germline ends. This CDR3 spans 16 amino acids. The germline CDR1 and CDR2 sequences are LNHDA and SQIVND (reference sequence). Here the CDR3 reads CASSDQGGRGDYGYTF. The CDR3, as DNA: TGTGCCAGTAGTGACCAGGGCGGCAGGGGTGACTATGGCTACACCTTC.

This chain links TRBV5-4 with TRBJ1-2; 8 positions agree with TRBD1. The CDR3 consists of 15 residues. V lost 4 bases to trimming and J lost 4 bases; unmatched junction nucleotides: 9. Germline assignment: CDR1 SGHNT and CDR2 YYREEE (reference sequence). CDR3: CASSRDRGGGYGYTF. CDR3 in DNA: TGTGCCAGCAGCCGCGACAGGGGAGGAGGCTATGGCTACACCTTC.

J is TRBJ2-7 and V is TRBV27; 10 positions agree with TRBD2. CDR1 MNHEY and CDR2 SMNVEV come from the germline V gene (reference sequence). V trimming: 4 bases; J trimming: 4 bases; junction bases outside the gene matches: 10. The CDR3 extends over 16 amino acids. This CDR3 reads CASSSLKAGGRYEQYF. Written as DNA, the CDR3 is TGTGCCAGCAGTTCCTTAAAAGCGGGAGGGAGGTACGAGCAGTACTTC.